Listed here are 5 T cell receptor beta chains from one sample, sequenced in a study of T cell repertoires in cytomegalovirus infection. Their antigens are not known. TCRdb analysed the reads with MiXCR anew, one entry per CDR3 protein. The sample includes approximately 990,000 distinct CDR3 sequences, around a third of them seen just once. Sequenced here: cultured CD8+ T cells from PBMCs, sampled from culture after CMV antigen stimulation. The source of these receptors is a human donor in good health (CMV status not recorded). Some clones in this sample may be carry-over from other donors' samples.

The rearrangement uses TRBV28 and TRBJ2-1, with D hard to call. Germline-derived CDR1 and CDR2 are MDHEN and SYDVKM. CDR3 length: 11 residues. The V gene lost 5 bases and the J gene lost 10 bases, with 9 bases spanning the gap. CDR3 DNA sequence: TGTGCCAGCAGTACCTCTGCGGAGCAGTTCTTC. Protein sequence: CASSTSAEQFF. The complete variable domain, with remaining parts taken from reference TRBV28 and TRBJ2-1, reads DVKVTQSSRYLVKRTGEKVFLECVQDMDHENMFWYRQDPGLGLRLIYFSYDVKMKEKGDIPEGYSVSREKKERFSLILESASTNQTSMYLCASSTSAEQFFGPGTRLTVL.

This clonotype has a handful of counts. The J gene is TRBJ2-2, the V gene TRBV27; either TRBD1 or TRBD2 may supply D (5 bases each). This CDR3 region has 21 residues. V dropped 3 bases and J dropped 4 bases, with 30 bases sitting between them. Looked up from germline, CDR1 is MNHEY and CDR2 is SMNVEV (reference sequence). The DNA of the CDR3 is TGTGCCAGCAGTTTTATGGCAGCTTCCCGACACGTCCTGGGGGTCACCGGGGAGCTGTTTTTT. It translates to CASSFMAASRHVLGVTGELFF.

A few counts support this clonotype. V usage is TRBV23-1 and J usage is TRBJ1-5; 7 positions match TRBD1. TRBV23-1 falls under the ORF class, with uncertain function. This CDR3 region has 21 residues. J was trimmed by 2 bases and V by 4 bases; bases with no gene match: 23. In nucleotides, the CDR3 is TGCGCCAGCAGTCCTCCCGGACAGGAGGGTCCCCTCAATCAACGCAATCAGCCCCAGCATTTT. As protein: CASSPPGQEGPLNQRNQPQHF.

The rearrangement links TRBV12-3 or TRBV12-4 to TRBJ2-7; the D is unclear. This CDR3 spans 14 amino acids. V lost 6 bases and J lost 2, with 14 bases in between. The CDR3 DNA sequence: TGTGCCAGCAGGTTTCTTCCCGAGACCTACGAGCAGTACTTC. As protein: CASRFLPETYEQYF.

The sample holds many counts of this clonotype. This chain uses TRBV7-2 with TRBJ1-3, with D tentatively TRBD1 (5 bases). The V end lost 8 bases, the J end lost 6 bases, and 20 bases lay between the germline ends. CDR3 length: 15 residues. Germline V CDR1 and CDR2: SGHTA, FQGNSA. The CDR3 nucleotides read TGTGCCAGCCATCGGGCTAGGGGTGGCTTAAACACCATATATTTT. It is translated as CASHRARGGLNTIYF.